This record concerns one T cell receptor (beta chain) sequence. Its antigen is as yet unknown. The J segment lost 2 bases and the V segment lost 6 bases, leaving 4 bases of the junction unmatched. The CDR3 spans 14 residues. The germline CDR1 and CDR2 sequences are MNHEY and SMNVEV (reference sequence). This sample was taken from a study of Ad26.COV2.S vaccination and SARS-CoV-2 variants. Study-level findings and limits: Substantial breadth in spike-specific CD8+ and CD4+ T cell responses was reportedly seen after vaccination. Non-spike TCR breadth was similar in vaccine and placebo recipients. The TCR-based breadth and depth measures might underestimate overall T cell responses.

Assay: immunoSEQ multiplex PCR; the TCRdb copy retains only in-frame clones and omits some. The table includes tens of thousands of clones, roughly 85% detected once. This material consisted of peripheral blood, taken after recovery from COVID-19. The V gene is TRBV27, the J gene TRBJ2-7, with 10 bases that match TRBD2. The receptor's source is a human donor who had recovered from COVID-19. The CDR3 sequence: CASRGLAGAYEQYF. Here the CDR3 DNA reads TGTGCCAGCAGAGGCCTAGCGGGAGCCTACGAGCAGTACTTC.